This T cell receptor beta chain stems from a study of T cell responses to AZD1222 COVID-19 vaccine. Study-level findings and limits: Only 5 or 6 people who got AZD1222 tested seropositive at baseline. Repertoire samples came only from after the peak T cell response.

On this clone: The antigen is unknown.

The repertoire was sequenced with immunoSEQ multiplex PCR; TCRdb's copy has only in-frame clones and lacks some. The sample holds about 140,000 clones, 85% to 95% seen once. CDR3 length: 16 residues. V shed 0 bases and J shed 1 base, with 11 bases lying between them. Germline values: CDR1 SGDLS, CDR2 YYNGEE. Sample: peripheral blood, taken 28 days after the second AZD1222 dose. The J gene is TRBJ2-4, the V gene TRBV9; D possibly corresponds to TRBD2 (6 bases). This receptor was identified in an adult who received the AZD1222 COVID-19 vaccine. The CDR3 is CASSVGPGGAKNIQYF. The CDR3 region has the DNA TGTGCCAGCAGCGTAGGTCCTGGGGGGGCCAAAAACATTCAGTACTTC.